Shown below are 7 T cell receptor beta chains from a single sample sequenced in a study of blood T cell repertoires in COVID-19. Produced via immunoSEQ multiplex PCR; TCRdb's table is partial and in-frame only. The data hold over 300,000 clones, with more than 70% observed a single time. The sequenced material came from peripheral blood. These receptors originate from a man aged 35 to 55 with acute or convalescent COVID-19.

There are a few counts of this clone. CDR3 residues: CASSYLNSRKQPQHF. CDR3 nucleotides: TGTGCCAGTAGTTACCTTAATTCGCGAAAACAGCCCCAGCATTTT. The gene calls are TRBV19 and TRBJ1-5; D not certain. Trimming shortened V by 5 bases and J by 7 bases, and 18 bases separated the two germline ends. Looked up from germline, CDR1 is LNHDA and CDR2 is SQIVND (reference sequence). The length of the CDR3 is 15 residues.

The chain employs TRBV27 and TRBJ1-5, with TRBD1 matching over 7 bases. Germline V gives CDR1 MNHEY, CDR2 SMNVEV (reference sequence). This CDR3 spans 14 amino acids. V gave up 5 bases and J gave up 6 bases; unmatched junction bases: 7. Here the CDR3 reads CASSPGGTVQPQHF. The CDR3 DNA reads TGTGCCAGCAGTCCCGGAGGGACAGTTCAGCCCCAGCATTTT.

The chain recombines TRBV7-9 with TRBJ1-1; no firm D call. The CDR3 extends over 14 amino acids. Germline CDR1 is SEHNR and CDR2 is FQNEAQ (reference sequence). The V gene lost 4 bases and the J gene lost 1 base, with 10 bases spanning the gap. The DNA of the CDR3 is TGTGCCAGCAGCTCGTCCCGACAGAACACTGAAGCTTTCTTT. Its translation is CASSSSRQNTEAFF. Full variable domain (rest looked up from reference TRBV7-9 and TRBJ1-1): DTGVSQNPRHKITKRGQNVTFRCDPISEHNRLYWYRQTLGQGPEFLTYFQNEAQLEKSRLLSDRFSAERPKGSFSTLEIQRTEQGDSAMYLCASSSSRQNTEAFFGQGTRLTVV.

The CDR3 nucleotides are TGTGCCAGCAGCTTGGGGCCACTAGCTCGCTACGAGCAGTACTTC. It encodes CASSLGPLARYEQYF. The rearrangement uses TRBV11-2 and TRBJ2-7, with D possibly matching TRBD2 (6 bases). Germline lookup yields CDR1 SGHAT and CDR2 FQNNGV. V gave up 3 bases and J gave up 3 bases, with 15 bases separating them. This CDR3 has 15 amino acids.

Only a few counts were recorded for this clone. The chain joins TRBV12-5 to TRBJ2-2; a possible D gene is TRBD1 (6 bases). The CDR3 is 17 amino acids. Germline V gene lookup returns CDR1 LGHNT and CDR2 FRNRAP. Trimming removed 0 bases from V and 6 bases from J, with 17 bases in between. The CDR3 sequence is CASGLVLVQGKAGELFF. In DNA, the CDR3 is TGTGCTAGTGGTTTGGTACTGGTACAGGGAAAAGCCGGGGAGCTGTTTTTT.

The chain has TRBV6-5 and TRBJ2-3; 7 nucleotides agree with TRBD2. After removal of 2 bases from V and 0 bases from J, the junction contained 2 bases not matched to a gene. CDR1 MNHEY and CDR2 SVGAGI come from the germline V gene. The CDR3 sequence is 15 residues long. CDR3 in amino acids: CASSYLRESTDTQYF. CDR3 nucleotides: TGTGCCAGCAGTTACCTGCGGGAGAGCACAGATACGCAGTATTTT.

The chain joins TRBV5-6 to TRBJ1-1; 7 bases are shared with TRBD1. This CDR3 has 14 residues. The J segment lost 5 bases and the V segment lost 0 bases, leaving 4 bases of the junction unmatched. Germline V gene data show CDR1 as SGHDT and CDR2 as YYEEEE. CDR3 nucleotides: TGTGCCAGCAGCTTGGAGGGGGCGTGGACTGAAGCTTTCTTT. Protein: CASSLEGAWTEAFF.